This T cell receptor (beta chain) appears in the sequencing data of a study of cytomegalovirus exposure and HLA in healthy donors. This clone was recorded a few times. Its antigen is unidentified. Donors had nominal health at sampling but likely had unrecorded immune exposures. The PCR employed 60 Vbeta primers together with 13 Jbeta primers. Produced via immunoSEQ multiplex PCR; TCRdb's table is partial and in-frame only. The sample lists approximately 120,000 clones; approximately 81% were seen once. The junction had 11 bases not matched to a gene; V was cut back by 8 bases and J by 4 bases. Per germline, CDR1 MNHEY and CDR2 SMNVEV (reference sequence). The CDR3 has 15 residues. Findings and limits, study-wide: A cluster of highly shared sequence variants was likely a sequencing artifact.

The origin of this receptor is a woman aged 30 to 39 in good health and CMV-seronegative. The chain has TRBV27 and TRBJ2-1; TRBD1 matches 7 bases. The sequencing input was PBMCs. The CDR3 coding sequence is TGTGCCAGCTCCCTGTCCGGGACAGTTTACAATGAGCAGTTCTTC. As protein: CASSLSGTVYNEQFF.